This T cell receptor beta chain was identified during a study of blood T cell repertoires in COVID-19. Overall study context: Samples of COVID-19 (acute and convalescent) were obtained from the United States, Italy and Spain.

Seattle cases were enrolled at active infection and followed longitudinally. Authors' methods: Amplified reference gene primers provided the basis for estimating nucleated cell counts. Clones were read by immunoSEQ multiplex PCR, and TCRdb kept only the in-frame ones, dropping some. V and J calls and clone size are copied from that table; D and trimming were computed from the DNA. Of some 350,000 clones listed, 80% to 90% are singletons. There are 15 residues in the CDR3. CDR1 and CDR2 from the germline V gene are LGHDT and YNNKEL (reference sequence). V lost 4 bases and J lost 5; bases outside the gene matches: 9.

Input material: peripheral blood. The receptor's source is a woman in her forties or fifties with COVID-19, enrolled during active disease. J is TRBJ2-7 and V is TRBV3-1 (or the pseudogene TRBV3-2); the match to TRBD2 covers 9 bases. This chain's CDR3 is CASSRALSGRHEQYF. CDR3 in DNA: TGTGCCAGCAGCCGCGCCCTTAGCGGGAGACACGAGCAGTACTTC.